One and the same sample provided the 13 T cell receptor beta chains below, sequenced in a study of T cells of healthy individuals. TCRdb re-called the 5' RACE reads through MiXCR, storing one row per CDR3 protein. This table has some 100,000 distinct CDR3 sequences, under 20% appearing once. All receptors come from a human donor in good health.

The J gene is TRBJ2-4, the V gene TRBV7-2, with 11 bases that match TRBD2. The germline V gene encodes CDR1 SGHTA and CDR2 FQGNSA. The trim removed 4 bases at V and 8 bases at J, leaving 16 bases unmatched. The CDR3 sequence is 18 residues long. CDR3 region: CASSSNPLAGGRDHIQYF. CDR3 bases: TGTGCCAGCAGCTCCAATCCTCTAGCGGGAGGTAGAGACCACATTCAGTACTTC.

This clonotype came up a few times. Here the CDR3 DNA reads TGTGCCAGCAGCCTAGGACTAGCGGGGAGGCACCAAGAGACCCAGTACTTC. Translation gives CASSLGLAGRHQETQYF. V usage is TRBV7-9 and J usage is TRBJ2-5; TRBD2 aligns across 12 bases. Germline values: CDR1 SEHNR, CDR2 FQNEAQ (reference sequence). The CDR3 extends over 17 amino acids. V was pared by 5 bases and J by 0 bases, with 7 bases of the junction left unmatched. Filled out from reference TRBV7-9 and TRBJ2-5, the complete variable domain reads DTGVSQNPRHKITKRGQNVTFRCDPISEHNRLYWYRQTLGQGPEFLTYFQNEAQLEKSRLLSDRFSAERPKGSFSTLEIQRTEQGDSAMYLCASSLGLAGRHQETQYFGPGTRLLVL.

The chain couples TRBV3-1 to TRBJ2-3; D remains ambiguous. Germline lookup yields CDR1 LGHDT and CDR2 YNNKEL (reference sequence). V lost 0 bases and J lost 6, with 10 bases in between. This CDR3 spans 14 amino acids. CDR3 in DNA: TGTGCCAGCAGCCAAGATTCCGATGGGGATACGCAGTATTTT. The encoded protein is CASSQDSDGDTQYF.

Many counts were recorded for this clonotype. The chain combines TRBV13 with TRBJ2-3, with D perhaps matching TRBD2 (5 bases). This CDR3 contains 13 residues. CDR1 and CDR2 from the germline V gene are PRHDT and FYEKMQ (reference sequence). V shed 0 bases and J shed 5 bases, with 6 bases lying between them. CDR3 amino acids: CASSLGEGDTQYF. The CDR3 DNA reads as TGTGCCAGCAGCTTAGGCGAGGGAGATACGCAGTATTTT.

The gene calls are TRBV4-3 and TRBJ1-6; D might be TRBD1 (6 bases). Germline assignment: CDR1 LGHNA and CDR2 YSLEER. The ends were cut back, 4 bases at V and 9 bases at J, with 13 bases in the middle. The CDR3 is made up of 14 amino acids. The CDR3 loop reads CASSREDRFSPLHF. The CDR3 DNA reads as TGCGCCAGCAGCCGAGAGGACAGATTTTCACCCCTCCACTTT.

The chain joins TRBV5-1 to TRBJ2-5, with a weak D call TRBD2 (6 bases). Germline loops: CDR1 SGHRS, CDR2 YFSETQ. V shed 0 bases and J shed 9 bases, with 18 bases lying between them. The CDR3 extends over 15 amino acids. Written as DNA, the CDR3 is TGCGCCAGCAGCTTGGCTGCCGGGAGTAGGTCTTCCCAGTACTTC. Translating gives CASSLAAGSRSSQYF.

Only a few counts were recorded for this clonotype. V usage is TRBV4-3 and J usage is TRBJ1-5, with D possibly TRBD1 on 5 matching bases. V was shortened by 0 bases and J by 11 bases, with 11 bases between the two germline ends. Germline V gene lookup returns CDR1 LGHNA and CDR2 YSLEER. CDR3 size: 13 residues. Here the CDR3 reads CASSQDLGGSQHF. The CDR3 DNA follows: TGCGCCAGCAGCCAAGATCTTGGGGGGTCCCAGCATTTT.

This clonotype is classed as medium-sized. The chain couples TRBV20-1 to TRBJ2-1; 7 nucleotides line up with TRBD2. CDR3 length: 13 residues. Trimming cost V 6 bases and J 5 bases; bases outside gene matches: 7. Germline CDR1 DFQATT, CDR2 SNEGSKA (reference sequence). The CDR3, as DNA: TGCAGTGCCCCGAGCGGGGACCACAATGAGCAGTTCTTC. It translates to CSAPSGDHNEQFF.

This chain uses TRBV6-6 with TRBJ2-1, with D maybe TRBD2 (6 bases). V was shortened by 2 bases and J by 2 bases, with 16 bases between the two germline ends. The CDR3 covers 17 residues. CDR1 MNHNY and CDR2 SVGAGI come from the germline V gene (reference sequence). The CDR3 protein is CASSYPQPGLPYNEQFF. CDR3 nucleotide sequence: TGTGCCAGCAGTTACCCCCAACCGGGACTTCCCTACAATGAGCAGTTCTTC.

This clonotype was detected ten times or more. The rearrangement uses TRBV19 and TRBJ2-3, with 8 bases aligning to TRBD2. The V segment lost 6 bases and the J segment 6 bases; nucleotides outside the gene matches: 11. Germline CDR1 LNHDA, CDR2 SQIVND (reference sequence). The CDR3 is 15 residues long. Here the CDR3 reads CASSKTSDILDTQYF. The CDR3 region has the DNA TGTGCCAGTAGCAAGACTAGCGACATATTGGATACGCAGTATTTT.

The V and J genes are TRBV7-8 and TRBJ1-5; possibly TRBD1 for D (5 bases). The length of the CDR3 is 19 residues. CDR1 SGHVS and CDR2 FQNEAQ come from the germline V gene. Deletions cut 7 bases from V and 5 bases from J, with 30 bases between. In DNA form, the CDR3 reads TGTGCCAGCACCACTAGCCGGGGGTTGATAGGGCGAAGTGATCAGCCCCAGCATTTT. It codes for CASTTSRGLIGRSDQPQHF. The full variable domain, with the rest looked up from reference TRBV7-8 and TRBJ1-5, is GAGVSQSPRYKVAKRGQDVALRCDPISGHVSLFWYQQALGQGPEFLTYFQNEAQLDKSGLPSDRFFAERPEGSVSTLKIQRTQQEDSAVYLCASTTSRGLIGRSDQPQHFGDGTRLSIL.

J is TRBJ1-4 and V is TRBV19; no definite D call. The CDR3 has 15 amino acids. V was trimmed by 6 bases and J by 0 bases, leaving 11 bases between them. CDR1 is LNHDA and CDR2 is SQIVND in the germline V gene (reference sequence). The CDR3 is CASRRQVATNEKLFF. The CDR3 DNA reads TGTGCCAGTAGGCGGCAGGTTGCAACTAATGAAAAACTGTTTTTT. Together with reference TRBV19 and TRBJ1-4, the CDR3 gives the full variable domain: DGGITQSPKYLFRKEGQNVTLSCEQNLNHDAMYWYRQDPGQGLRLIYYSQIVNDFQKGDIAEGYSVSREKKESFPLTVTSAQKNPTAFYLCASRRQVATNEKLFFGSGTQLSVL.

This clonotype turned up a few times. The chain employs TRBV7-8 and TRBJ2-3; D tentatively fits TRBD1 or TRBD2 (5 bases each). CDR1 and CDR2 (germline): SGHVS, FQNEAQ. The length of the CDR3 is 16 residues. The germline V and J ends were trimmed by 2 bases and 5 bases, with 17 bases remaining between them. Here the CDR3 DNA reads TGTGCCAGCAGCTTAAGTGGACTCCTAAGGGGAGATACGCAGTATTTT. Amino acids: CASSLSGLLRGDTQYF.